This T cell receptor (beta chain) was recorded in a study of cytomegalovirus exposure and HLA in healthy donors. Across the study: About 80 million unique TCRs, all from HLA-typed donors, were included in an early release of the data. Broader study findings: Presence/absence analyses treated sequencing depth as roughly uniform across donors. In a later analysis, a missense DCLRE1C variant was linked to TCR beta V- and J-gene trimming.

Amplification used 60 Vbeta primers and 13 Jbeta primers. Measured with immunoSEQ multiplex PCR; TCRdb has only the in-frame clones, and not every one. This table has about 140,000 clones, roughly 80% appearing once. Germline CDR1 reads MNHNS; CDR2 reads SASEGT. V gave up 8 bases and J gave up 1 base; unmatched junction bases: 5. This CDR3 is built from 14 residues. In the case of this clone: What it binds is not known.

Donors counted as nominally healthy when sampled, yet unrecorded immune exposures were likely. This sequence was found in a woman in her forties or fifties in good health and CMV-seropositive. Input material: PBMCs. This chain connects TRBV6-1 to TRBJ1-1; 9 positions match TRBD1. CDR3 amino acids: CASGWTGENTEAFF. CDR3 DNA: TGTGCCAGCGGGTGGACAGGGGAGAACACTGAAGCTTTCTTT.